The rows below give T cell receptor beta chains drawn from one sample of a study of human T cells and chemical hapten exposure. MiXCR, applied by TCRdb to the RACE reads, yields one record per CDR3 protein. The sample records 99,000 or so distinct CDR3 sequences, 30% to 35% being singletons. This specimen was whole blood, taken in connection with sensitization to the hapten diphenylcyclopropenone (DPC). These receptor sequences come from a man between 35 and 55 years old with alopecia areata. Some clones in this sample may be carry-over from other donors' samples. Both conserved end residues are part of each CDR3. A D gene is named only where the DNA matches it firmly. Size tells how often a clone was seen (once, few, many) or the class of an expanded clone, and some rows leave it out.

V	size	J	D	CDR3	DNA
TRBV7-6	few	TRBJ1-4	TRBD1	CASSPGTGGYEKLFF	TGTGCCAGCAGCCCTGGGACAGGGGGCTATGAAAAACTGTTTTTT
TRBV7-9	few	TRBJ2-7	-	CASSPSEYLYEQYF	TGTGCCAGCAGCCCTAGCGAGTACCTCTACGAGCAGTACTTC
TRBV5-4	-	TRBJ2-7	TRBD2	CASSSASGSSYEQYF	TGTGCCAGCAGCTCGGCTAGCGGGAGCTCCTACGAGCAGTACTTC
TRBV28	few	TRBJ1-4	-	CASRGPVKGEKLFF	TGTGCCAGCAGGGGACCCGTCAAGGGTGAAAAACTGTTTTTT
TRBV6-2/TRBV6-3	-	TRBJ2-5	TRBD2	CASTARPALAGGETQYF	TGTGCCAGCACCGCCCGGCCCGCGTTAGCGGGAGGAGAGACCCAGTACTTC
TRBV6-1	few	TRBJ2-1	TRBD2	CASSGGRAGYNEQFF	TGTGCCAGCAGTGGTGGGAGGGCCGGCTACAATGAGCAGTTCTTC
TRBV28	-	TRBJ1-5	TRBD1	CASTTGTGNQPQHF	TGTGCCAGTACCACCGGGACAGGGAATCAGCCCCAGCATTTT
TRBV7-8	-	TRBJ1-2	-	CASSIAPATNYGYTF	TGTGCCAGCAGCATCGCTCCTGCCACTAACTATGGCTACACCTTC
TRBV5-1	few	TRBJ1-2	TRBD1	CASSLETGSNYGYTF	TGCGCCAGCAGCTTGGAGACAGGGAGTAACTATGGCTACACCTTC
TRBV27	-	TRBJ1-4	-	CASSSRQDVRKLFF	TGTGCCAGCAGCTCACGACAGGATGTACGGAAACTGTTTTTT
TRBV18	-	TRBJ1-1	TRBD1	CASSPPTGQGGTEAFF	TGTGCCAGCTCACCACCGACGGGACAGGGGGGGACTGAAGCTTTCTTT
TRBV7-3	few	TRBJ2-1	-	CASSFRDPYNEQFF	TGTGCCAGCAGCTTCCGGGACCCCTACAATGAGCAGTTCTTC
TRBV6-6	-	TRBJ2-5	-	CAAKGGTQETQYF	TGTGCCGCCAAAGGAGGGACCCAAGAGACCCAGTACTTC
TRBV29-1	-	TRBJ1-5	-	CSVGQGWNQPQHF	TGCAGCGTTGGGCAGGGTTGGAATCAGCCCCAGCATTTT
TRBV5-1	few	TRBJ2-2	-	CASNRDSNTGELFF	TGCGCCAGTAACAGGGACTCGAACACCGGGGAGCTGTTTTTT
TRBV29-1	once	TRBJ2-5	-	CSGGKCGETQYF	TGCAGCGGTGGGAAGTGTGGAGAGACCCAGTACTTC
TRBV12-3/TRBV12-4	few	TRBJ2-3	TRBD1	CASSFGTATDTQYF	TGTGCCAGCAGTTTCGGGACAGCCACAGATACGCAGTATTTT
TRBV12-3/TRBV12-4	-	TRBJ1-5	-	CASSPTLGQGHQPQHF	TGTGCCAGCAGCCCTACCTTGGGACAAGGTCATCAGCCCCAGCATTTT
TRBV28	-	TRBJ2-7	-	CASSSDPGGAYEQYF	TGTGCCAGCAGTTCCGATCCGGGGGGCGCGTACGAGCAGTACTTC
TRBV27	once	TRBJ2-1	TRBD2	CASSLFAGGVYNEQFF	TGTGCCAGCAGTTTATTTGCGGGAGGAGTTTACAATGAGCAGTTCTTC
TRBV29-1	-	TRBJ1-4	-	CSVGSTNEKLFF	TGCAGCGTCGGATCAACTAATGAAAAACTGTTTTTT
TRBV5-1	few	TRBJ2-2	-	CASSLTTTRNTGELFF	TGCGCCAGCAGCTTAACTACCACTCGGAACACCGGGGAGCTGTTTTTT
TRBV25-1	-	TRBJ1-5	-	CASSGVGINQPQHF	TGTGCCAGCAGCGGGGTAGGAATCAATCAGCCCCAGCATTTT
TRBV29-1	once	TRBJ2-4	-	CSVAIGPAENIQYF	TGCAGCGTTGCGATTGGGCCGGCGGAAAACATTCAGTACTTC
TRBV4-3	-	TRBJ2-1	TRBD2	CASSLGLAGVVDEQFF	TGCGCCAGCAGCCTCGGACTAGCGGGAGTTGTCGATGAGCAGTTCTTC
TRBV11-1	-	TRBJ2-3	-	CASSFWTAPTDTQYF	TGTGCCAGCAGCTTCTGGACAGCGCCCACAGATACGCAGTATTTT
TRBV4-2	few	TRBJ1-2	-	CASSQDLIGGANIYGYTF	TGTGCCAGCAGCCAAGATTTAATCGGGGGAGCTAACATATATGGCTACACCTTC
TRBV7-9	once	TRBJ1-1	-	CASSSTGLAGTEAFF	TGTGCCAGCAGCTCTACAGGGCTCGCGGGCACTGAAGCTTTCTTT
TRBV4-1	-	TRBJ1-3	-	CASSQDGPVGNTIYF	TGCGCCAGCAGCCAAGATGGGCCAGTTGGAAACACCATATATTTT
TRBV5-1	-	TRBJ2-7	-	CASSSTGDEQYF	TGCGCCAGCAGCTCGACCGGGGACGAGCAGTACTTC
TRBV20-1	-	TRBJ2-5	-	CSARDPNRVETQYF	TGCAGTGCTAGAGATCCCAACAGGGTGGAGACCCAGTACTTC
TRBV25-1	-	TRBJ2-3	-	CASSEVLTDTQYF	TGTGCCAGCAGTGAGGTGTTGACAGATACGCAGTATTTT
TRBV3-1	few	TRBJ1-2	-	CASSQEGKGYGYTF	TGTGCCAGCAGCCAAGAGGGTAAAGGCTATGGCTACACCTTC
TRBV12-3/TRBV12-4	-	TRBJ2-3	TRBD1	CASSPLNTGATTDTQYF	TGTGCCAGCAGTCCACTAAACACAGGGGCGACCACAGATACGCAGTATTTT
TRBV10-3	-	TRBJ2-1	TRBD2	CAISLADNEQFF	TGTGCCATCAGTCTAGCGGACAATGAGCAGTTCTTC
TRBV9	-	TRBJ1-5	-	CASSVDGSAVQPQHF	TGTGCCAGCAGCGTAGACGGTTCGGCAGTTCAGCCCCAGCATTTT
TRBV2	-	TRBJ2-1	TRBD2	CASSDGLASYNEQFF	TGTGCCAGCAGTGACGGACTAGCTTCCTACAATGAGCAGTTCTTC
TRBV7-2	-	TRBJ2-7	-	CASSPHYEQYF	TGTGCCAGCAGCCCGCACTACGAGCAGTACTTC
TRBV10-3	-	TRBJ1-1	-	CAISELRMPEAFF	TGTGCCATCAGTGAGTTGCGTATGCCTGAAGCTTTCTTT
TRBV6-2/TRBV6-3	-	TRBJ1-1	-	CASIPWAGTEAFF	TGTGCCAGCATCCCCTGGGCGGGGACTGAAGCTTTCTTT
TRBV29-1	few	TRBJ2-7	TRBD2	CSAGSWTSLEQYF	TGCAGCGCAGGTTCGTGGACTAGTCTCGAGCAGTACTTC
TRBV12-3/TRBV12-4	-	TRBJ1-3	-	CASREGGNTIYF	TGTGCCAGCAGGGAAGGGGGAAACACCATATATTTT
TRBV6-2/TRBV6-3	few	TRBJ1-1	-	CASSYGPNLNTEAFF	TGTGCCAGCAGTTACGGTCCGAACTTGAACACTGAAGCTTTCTTT
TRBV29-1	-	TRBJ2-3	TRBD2	CSVEDLGLATITDTQYF	TGCAGCGTTGAAGACCTAGGACTAGCGACTATCACAGATACGCAGTATTTT